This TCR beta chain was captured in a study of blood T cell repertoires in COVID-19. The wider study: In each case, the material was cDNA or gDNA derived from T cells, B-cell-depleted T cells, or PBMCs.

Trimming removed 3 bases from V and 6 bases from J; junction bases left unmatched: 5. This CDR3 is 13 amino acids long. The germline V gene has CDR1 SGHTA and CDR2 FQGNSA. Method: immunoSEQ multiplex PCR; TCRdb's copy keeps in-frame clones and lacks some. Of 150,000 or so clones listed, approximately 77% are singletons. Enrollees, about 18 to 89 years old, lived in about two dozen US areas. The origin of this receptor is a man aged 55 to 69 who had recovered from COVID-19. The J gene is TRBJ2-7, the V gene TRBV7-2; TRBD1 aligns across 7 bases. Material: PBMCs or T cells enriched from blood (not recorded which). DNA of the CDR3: TGTGCCAGCAGCTTGCAGGGGGTAGGCGAGCAGTACTTC. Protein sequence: CASSLQGVGEQYF.